This TCR beta chain came from a study of cytomegalovirus exposure and HLA in healthy donors. Across the study: In a previous analysis, 117 million unique TCR beta sequences were found from some 180 million T cells. Early release data held 85 million or so unique TCRs from HLA-typed donors. Study outcomes and limitations: Information on immune exposure was restricted to one variable (CMV serostatus).

Note on this clone: The antigen is not known.

Use of 60 Vbeta and 13 Jbeta primers characterized the PCR. Clones were read by immunoSEQ multiplex PCR, and TCRdb kept only the in-frame ones, dropping some. The data hold 190,000 or so clones, with about 80% observed a single time. The receptor was derived from a boy between 10 and 17 years old in good health and CMV-seronegative. Sample: PBMCs.

CDR3 in DNA: TGTGCCAGCAGTGAAGGAGGGCCGAATGAAAAACTGTTTTTT. Translating it yields CASSEGGPNEKLFF. The rearrangement uses TRBV25-1 and TRBJ1-4; no definite D call. The CDR3 extends over 14 amino acids. Trimming pared 2 bases from V and 5 bases from J, leaving 9 bases between. Germline CDR1 and CDR2: MGHDK and SYGVNS.